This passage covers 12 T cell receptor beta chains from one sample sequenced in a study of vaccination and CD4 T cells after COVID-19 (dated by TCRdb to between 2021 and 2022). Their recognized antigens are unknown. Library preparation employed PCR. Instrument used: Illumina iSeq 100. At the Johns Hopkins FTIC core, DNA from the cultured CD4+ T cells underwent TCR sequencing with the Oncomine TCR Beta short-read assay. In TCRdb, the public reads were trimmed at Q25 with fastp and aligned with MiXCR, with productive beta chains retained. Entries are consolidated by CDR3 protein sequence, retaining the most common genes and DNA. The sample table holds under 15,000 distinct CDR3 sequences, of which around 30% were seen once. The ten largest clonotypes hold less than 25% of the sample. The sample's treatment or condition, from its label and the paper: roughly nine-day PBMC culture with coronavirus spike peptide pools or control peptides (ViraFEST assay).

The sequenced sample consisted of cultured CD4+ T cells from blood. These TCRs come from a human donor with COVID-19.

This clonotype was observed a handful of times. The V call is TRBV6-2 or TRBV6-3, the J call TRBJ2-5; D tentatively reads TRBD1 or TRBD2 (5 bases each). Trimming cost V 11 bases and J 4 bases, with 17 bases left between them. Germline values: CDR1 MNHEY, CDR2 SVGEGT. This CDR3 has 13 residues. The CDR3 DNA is TGTGCCTTACGGGGCCCCGGTGGAGAGACCCAGTACTTC. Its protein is CALRGPGGETQYF.

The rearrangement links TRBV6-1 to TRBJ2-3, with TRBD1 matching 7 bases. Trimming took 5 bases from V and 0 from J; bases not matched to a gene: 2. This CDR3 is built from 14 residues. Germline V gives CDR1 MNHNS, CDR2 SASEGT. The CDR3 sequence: CASSLDRSTDTQYF. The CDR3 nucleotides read TGTGCCAGCAGTCTGGACAGGAGCACAGATACGCAGTATTTT.

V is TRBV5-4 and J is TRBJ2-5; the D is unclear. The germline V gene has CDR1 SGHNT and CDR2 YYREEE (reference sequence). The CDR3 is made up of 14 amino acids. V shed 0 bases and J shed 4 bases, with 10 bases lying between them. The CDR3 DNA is TGTGCCAGCAGCTTGGCCGACTGGACAGAGACCCAGTACTTC. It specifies CASSLADWTETQYF.

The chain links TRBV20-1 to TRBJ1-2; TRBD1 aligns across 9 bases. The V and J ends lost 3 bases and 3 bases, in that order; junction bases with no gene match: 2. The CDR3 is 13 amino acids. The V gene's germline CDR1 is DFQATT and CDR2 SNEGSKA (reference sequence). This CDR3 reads CSARDRGYYGYTF. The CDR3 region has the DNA TGCAGTGCTAGGGACAGGGGCTACTATGGCTACACCTTC.

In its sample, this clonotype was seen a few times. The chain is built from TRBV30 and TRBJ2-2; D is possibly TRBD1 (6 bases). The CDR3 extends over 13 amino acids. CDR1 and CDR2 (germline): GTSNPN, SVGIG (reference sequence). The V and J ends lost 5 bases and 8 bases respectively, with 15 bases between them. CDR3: CAWGTRVWGELFF. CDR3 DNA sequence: TGTGCCTGGGGGACAAGGGTATGGGGGGAGCTGTTTTTT. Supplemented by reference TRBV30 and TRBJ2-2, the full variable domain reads SQTIHQWPATLVQPVGSPLSLECTVEGTSNPNLYWYRQAAGRGLQLLFYSVGIGQISSEVPQNLSASRPQDRQFILSSKKLLLSDSGFYLCAWGTRVWGELFFGEGSRLTVL.

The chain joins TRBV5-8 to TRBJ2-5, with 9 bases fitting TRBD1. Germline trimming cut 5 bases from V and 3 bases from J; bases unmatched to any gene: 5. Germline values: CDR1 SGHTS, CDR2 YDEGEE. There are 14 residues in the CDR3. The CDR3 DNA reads TGTGCCAGCAGTCTTGGACAGGGGAAAGAGACCCAGTACTTC. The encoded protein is CASSLGQGKETQYF.

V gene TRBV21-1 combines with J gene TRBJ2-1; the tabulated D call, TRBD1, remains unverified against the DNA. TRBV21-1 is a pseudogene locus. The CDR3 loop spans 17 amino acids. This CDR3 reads CASSKQRDRVSSYEQFF. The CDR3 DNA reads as TGTGCCAGCAGCAAACAACGGGACAGGGTTTCCTCCTATGAGCAGTTCTTC.

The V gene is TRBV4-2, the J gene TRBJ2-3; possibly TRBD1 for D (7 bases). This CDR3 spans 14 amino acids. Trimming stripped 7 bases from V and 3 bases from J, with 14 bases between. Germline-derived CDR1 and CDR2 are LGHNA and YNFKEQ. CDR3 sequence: CASTFRGRTDTQYF. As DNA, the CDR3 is TGTGCCAGCACCTTCAGGGGGAGGACAGATACGCAGTATTTT.

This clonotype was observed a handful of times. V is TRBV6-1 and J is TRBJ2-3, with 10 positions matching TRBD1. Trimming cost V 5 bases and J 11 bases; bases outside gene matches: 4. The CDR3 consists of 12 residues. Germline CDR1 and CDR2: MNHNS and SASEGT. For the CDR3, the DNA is TGTGCCAGCAGTAAGGGACAGGGGCGGCAGTATTTT. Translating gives CASSKGQGRQYF.

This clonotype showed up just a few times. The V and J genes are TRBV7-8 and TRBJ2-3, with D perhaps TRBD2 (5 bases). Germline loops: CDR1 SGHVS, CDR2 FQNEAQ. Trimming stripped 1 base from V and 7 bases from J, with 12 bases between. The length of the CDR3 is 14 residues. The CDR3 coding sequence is TGTGCCAGCAGCTTAGGGGAGCGTAGCTATACGCAGTATTTT. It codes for CASSLGERSYTQYF.

CDR3 protein: CASSLGRIGAGPLGDEQFF. Written as DNA, the CDR3 is TGCGCCAGCAGCTTGGGTCGGATAGGGGCAGGGCCCTTGGGGGATGAGCAGTTCTTC. This chain links TRBV5-1 with TRBJ2-1; the D call may be TRBD1 or TRBD2 (5 bases each). Trimming cost V 0 bases and J 8 bases, with 27 bases left between them. The CDR3 extends over 19 amino acids. Germline lookup yields CDR1 SGHRS and CDR2 YFSETQ.

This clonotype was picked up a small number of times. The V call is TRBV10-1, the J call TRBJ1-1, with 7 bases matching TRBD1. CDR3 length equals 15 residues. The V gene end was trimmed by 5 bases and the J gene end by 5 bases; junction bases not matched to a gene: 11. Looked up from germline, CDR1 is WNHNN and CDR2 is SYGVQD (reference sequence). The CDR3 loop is CASSSSTGMGTEAFF. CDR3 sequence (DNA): TGCGCCAGCAGTTCATCGACAGGGATGGGGACTGAAGCTTTCTTT.